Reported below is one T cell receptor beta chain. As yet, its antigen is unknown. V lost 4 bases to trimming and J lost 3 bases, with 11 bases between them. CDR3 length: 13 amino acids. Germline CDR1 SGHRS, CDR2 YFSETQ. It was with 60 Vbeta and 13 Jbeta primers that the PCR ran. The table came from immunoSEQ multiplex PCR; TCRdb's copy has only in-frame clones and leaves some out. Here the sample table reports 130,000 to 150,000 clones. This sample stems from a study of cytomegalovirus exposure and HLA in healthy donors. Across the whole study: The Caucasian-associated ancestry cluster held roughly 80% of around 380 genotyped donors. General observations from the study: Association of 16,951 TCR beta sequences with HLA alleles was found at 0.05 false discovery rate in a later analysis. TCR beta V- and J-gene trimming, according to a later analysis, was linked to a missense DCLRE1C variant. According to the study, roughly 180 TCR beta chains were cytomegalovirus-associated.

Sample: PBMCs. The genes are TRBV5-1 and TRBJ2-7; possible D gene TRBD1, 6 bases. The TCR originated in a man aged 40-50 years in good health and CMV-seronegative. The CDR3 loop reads CASSRTEVYEQYF. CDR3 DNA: TGCGCCAGCAGCCGGACAGAAGTCTACGAGCAGTACTTC.